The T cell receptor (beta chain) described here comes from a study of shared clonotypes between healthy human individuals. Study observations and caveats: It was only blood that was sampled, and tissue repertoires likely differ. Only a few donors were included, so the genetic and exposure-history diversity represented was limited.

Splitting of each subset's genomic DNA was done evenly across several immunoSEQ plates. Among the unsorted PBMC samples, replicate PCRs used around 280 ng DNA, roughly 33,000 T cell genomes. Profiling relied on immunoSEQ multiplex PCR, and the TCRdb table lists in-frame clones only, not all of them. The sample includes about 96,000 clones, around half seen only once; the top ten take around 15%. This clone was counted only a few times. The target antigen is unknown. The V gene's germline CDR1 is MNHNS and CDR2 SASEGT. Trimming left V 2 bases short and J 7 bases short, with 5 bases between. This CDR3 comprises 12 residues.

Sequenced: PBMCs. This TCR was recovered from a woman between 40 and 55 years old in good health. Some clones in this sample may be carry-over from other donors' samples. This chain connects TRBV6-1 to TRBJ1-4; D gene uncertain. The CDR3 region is CASSEIFEKLFF. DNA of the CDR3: TGTGCCAGCAGTGAAATCTTTGAAAAACTGTTTTTT.